These 10 T cell receptor delta chains came from one sample sequenced in a study of gammadelta T cells in human blood. TCRdb repeated clone calling on the RT-PCR reads with CATT. The sample shows about 330 delta-chain clones, approximately 13% of them seen only once. Sequenced input: Vgamma9Vdelta2 gamma-delta T cells from adult blood. Receptors originate from a human donor.

The table lists this clone with a few counts. A read error is likely here: a far larger clone is one base away. This chain joins TRDV2 and TRDJ1, with 7 bases aligning to TRDD3. Germline V gene data show CDR1 as GEAIGNYY and CDR2 as EKD. Unmatched junction bases numbered 9, after V lost 3 bases and J lost 0 bases. This CDR3 region has 16 residues. The CDR3 coding sequence is TGTGCCTGTGACGATTTACTGGGGACATACACCGATAAACTCATCTTT. Translation gives CACDDLLGTYTDKLIF.

Comments on this clone: This likely stems from a read error, as it lies one base from a far larger clone. The chain recombines TRDV2 with TRDJ3, with 13 bases that match TRDD3. The CDR3 has 20 amino acids. CDR1 and CDR2 (germline): GEAIGNYY, EKD. The CDR3 sequence is CACDTTGGYGSSRDTRQMFF. The CDR3 coding sequence is TGTGCCTGTGACACTACTGGGGGATACGGCAGCTCCCGGGACACCCGACAGATGTTTTTC.

Comment on this clone: This likely traces to a read error, being one base from a far larger clone. Distinct nucleotide sequences in the sample also encode this CDR3. A J gene of TRDJ1 was called, though the V gene was not; the table's D call of TRDD3 was not tested on the DNA. This CDR3 is built from 24 residues. For the CDR3, the DNA is TGTGCCTGTGACTCCCTTCTGAGACTTCCTTCCCTGGGTACTGGGGACCCGTACACCGATAAACTAATCTTT. Protein sequence: CACDSLLRLPSLGTGDPYTDKLIF.

This clone qualifies as hyperexpanded (1% or more). This CDR3 is also generated by other DNA sequences in the sample. The chain is built from TRDV2 and TRDJ1; TRDD3 aligns across 8 bases. This CDR3 has 16 residues. The germline CDR1 and CDR2 sequences are GEAIGNYY and EKD. Unmatched junction bases numbered 7, after V lost 2 bases and J lost 0 bases. DNA for the CDR3: TGTGCCTGTGACAGACTGGGGGTTCCAAACACCGATAAACTCATCTTT. It translates to CACDRLGVPNTDKLIF.

As to this clone: With only one base between it and a far larger clone, this is likely a read error. V usage is TRDV2 and J usage is TRDJ3, with 13 bases that match TRDD3. Looked up from germline, CDR1 is GEAIGNYY and CDR2 is EKD. The CDR3 totals 21 residues. The CDR3 loop is CASDPVLGDTPHSWDTRQMFF. CDR3 coding DNA: TGTGCCAGTGATCCCGTACTGGGGGATACGCCGCACTCCTGGGACACCCGACAGATGTTTTTC.

Regarding this clone: The protein TCRdb lists belongs to a much larger clone and differs from this DNA's translation at residue 10, which points to a read error; the protein shown is made from the DNA. This chain links TRDV2 with TRDJ3, with D perhaps matching TRDD3 (6 bases). The J gene is absent in TCRdb and was assigned here via DNA matching to germline. The V and J ends lost 0 bases and 0 bases respectively, with 17 bases between them. This CDR3 spans 20 amino acids. Germline assignment: CDR1 GEAIGNYY and CDR2 EKD. The CDR3 loop reads CACDTVRRGGSSWDTRQMFF. The CDR3 nucleotides are TGTGCCTGTGACACCGTCCGCCGGGGGGGAAGCTCCTGGGACACCCGACAGATGTTTTTC.

This clone is deemed medium-sized. This is likely an artifact of a read error, given a far larger clone one base away. The V gene is TRDV2, the J gene TRDJ3; TRDD3 agrees at 9 bases. CDR1 is GEAIGNYY and CDR2 is EKD in the germline V gene. CDR3 length equals 22 residues. The DNA for the CDR3 is TGTGCCTATGACACCGCGGTGACTGGGGGACGAAGGAATTCCTGGGACACCCGACAGATGTTTTTC. Amino acid sequence: CAYDTAVTGGRRNSWDTRQMFF.

This clone appeared a few times. The protein TCRdb gives is from a much larger clone and does not agree with this DNA's translation at residue 10, likely a read error; the protein shown here comes from the DNA. The V and J genes are TRDV2 and TRDJ1, with TRDD3 identical over 11 bases. Germline CDR1 and CDR2: GEAIGNYY and EKD. Trimming removed 3 bases from V and 0 bases from J; junction bases left unmatched: 8. This CDR3 is built from 17 residues. CDR3 nucleotides: TGTGCCTGTGACGCCGTGGGGGATACGGAGTACACCGATAAACTCATCTTT. Translated, it gives CACDAVGDTEYTDKLIF.

This clone rates as medium-sized. A far bigger clonotype differs at one base, so this is likely a read error. This chain uses TRDV2 with TRDJ3; 7 bases map to TRDD3. Germline-derived CDR1 and CDR2 are GEAIGNYY and EKD. This CDR3 comprises 18 residues. CDR3 in DNA: TGTGCCCGTGACCCCCTGGGGGGTAGCTCCTGGGACACCCGACAGATGTTTTTC. This codes for CARDPLGGSSWDTRQMFF.

Notes on this clone: The protein TCRdb lists belongs to a much larger clone and differs from this DNA's translation at residue 3, which points to a read error; the protein shown is made from the DNA. This chain joins TRDV2 and TRDJ3; 9 bases match TRDD3. This CDR3 is 22 amino acids long. Germline CDR1 reads GEAIGNYY; CDR2 reads EKD. The CDR3 sequence is CAGDTAVTGGRRNSWDTRQMFF. Here the CDR3 DNA reads TGTGCCGGTGACACCGCGGTGACTGGGGGACGAAGGAATTCCTGGGACACCCGACAGATGTTTTTC.